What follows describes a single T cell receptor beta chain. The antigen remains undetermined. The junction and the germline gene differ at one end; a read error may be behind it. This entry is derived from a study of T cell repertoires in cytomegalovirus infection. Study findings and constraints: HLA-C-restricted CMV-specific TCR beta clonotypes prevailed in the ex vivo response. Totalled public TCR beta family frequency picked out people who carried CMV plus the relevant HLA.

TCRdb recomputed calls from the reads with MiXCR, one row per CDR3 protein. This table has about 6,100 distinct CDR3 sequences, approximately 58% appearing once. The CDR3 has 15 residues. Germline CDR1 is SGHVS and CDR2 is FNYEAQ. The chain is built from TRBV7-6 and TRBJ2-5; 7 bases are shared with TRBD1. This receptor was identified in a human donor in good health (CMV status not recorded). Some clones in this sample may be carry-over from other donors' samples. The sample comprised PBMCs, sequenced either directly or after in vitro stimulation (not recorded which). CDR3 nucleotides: TGTGCTAGCAGCTATACAGGGGCTTTTGGAGAGACCCAGTACTTC. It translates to CASSYTGAFGETQYF.